These 21 T cell receptor beta chains were all obtained from the same sample, sequenced in a study of cytomegalovirus exposure and HLA in healthy donors. The PCR ran on 60 Vbeta and 13 Jbeta primers. Profiled with immunoSEQ multiplex PCR; TCRdb holds only in-frame clones, not every one. The sample records 180,000 or so clones, 65% to 85% being singletons. Sequenced input: PBMCs. All receptors derive from a woman aged 50 to 60 in good health and CMV-seropositive.

This rearrangement joins TRBV2 to TRBJ1-5; D perhaps matches TRBD1 (6 bases). The CDR3 loop spans 15 amino acids. V shed 6 bases and J shed 2 bases, with 14 bases lying between them. Germline CDR1 is SNHLY and CDR2 is FYNNEI. The CDR3: CASRGQGLGNQPQHF. CDR3 bases: TGTGCCAGCAGGGGACAAGGCTTAGGCAATCAGCCCCAGCATTTT.

This clone has only one observation. This sequence joins TRBV2 and TRBJ2-2; TRBD2 agrees at 10 bases. V lost 8 bases to trimming and J lost 1 base; unmatched junction nucleotides: 13. CDR1 is SNHLY, CDR2 FYNNEI, per germline. The CDR3 has 18 amino acids. This CDR3 is CASAVGGSGRLNTGELFF. The CDR3 region has the DNA TGTGCCAGCGCTGTTGGGGGTAGCGGGAGGTTGAACACCGGGGAGCTGTTTTTT.

The chain's CDR3 is CASSQDRTSDEQYF. In DNA form, the CDR3 reads TGTGCCAGCAGCCAAGATCGAACTAGCGACGAGCAGTACTTC. The rearrangement links TRBV4-2 to TRBJ2-7; 7 nucleotides line up with TRBD2. CDR3 length: 14 amino acids. The V gene end was trimmed by 0 bases and the J gene end by 5 bases; junction bases not matched to a gene: 4. Germline-derived CDR1 and CDR2 are LGHNA and YNFKEQ.

The V and J genes are TRBV29-1 and TRBJ2-7; 8 bases fit TRBD1. Germline CDR1 SQVTM, CDR2 ANQGSEA. CDR3 length: 14 residues. The V segment lost 4 bases and the J segment 5 bases; nucleotides outside the gene matches: 10. The CDR3 loop reads CSVVVGTGADEQYF. The CDR3 DNA sequence: TGCAGCGTTGTAGTGGGGACAGGCGCGGACGAGCAGTACTTC.

The chain links TRBV7-9 to TRBJ2-5; D remains unclear. V gave up 0 bases and J gave up 5 bases, with 7 bases separating them. Germline CDR1 is SEHNR and CDR2 is FQNEAQ (reference sequence). The CDR3 has 13 residues. DNA for the CDR3: TGTGCCAGCAGCTTAGCTGAGGCGGAGACCCAGTACTTC. Its translation is CASSLAEAETQYF. The full variable domain, with the rest looked up from reference TRBV7-9 and TRBJ2-5, is DTGVSQNPRHKITKRGQNVTFRCDPISEHNRLYWYRQTLGQGPEFLTYFQNEAQLEKSRLLSDRFSAERPKGSFSTLEIQRTEQGDSAMYLCASSLAEAETQYFGPGTRLLVL.

The chain uses TRBV5-5 and TRBJ1-4, with D tentatively TRBD1 (6 bases). The CDR3 extends over 15 amino acids. Looked up from germline, CDR1 is SGHKS and CDR2 is YYEKEE (reference sequence). Trimming shortened V by 0 bases and J by 6 bases, and 12 bases separated the two germline ends. CDR3 sequence: CASSLDWGRDEKLFF. The CDR3 DNA is TGTGCCAGCAGCTTGGATTGGGGGCGCGATGAAAAACTGTTTTTT. The full variable domain, in which reference TRBV5-5 and TRBJ1-4 provide the parts outside the CDR3, is DAGVTQSPTHLIKTRGQQVTLRCSPISGHKSVSWYQQVLGQGPQFIFQYYEKEERGRGNFPDRFSARQFPNYSSELNVNALLLGDSALYLCASSLDWGRDEKLFFGSGTQLSVL.

This chain joins TRBV29-1 and TRBJ2-5; possibly TRBD1 for D (6 bases). Trimming removed 7 bases at V and 11 bases at J, with 23 bases between. Looked up from germline, CDR1 is SQVTM and CDR2 is ANQGSEA. CDR3 length: 13 residues. CDR3 loop: CSGAISGDGEQYF. Written as DNA, the CDR3 is TGCAGCGGAGCAATTTCAGGGGACGGGGAGCAGTACTTC.

This chain uses TRBV11-3 with TRBJ2-5, with D possibly being TRBD2 (5 bases). The CDR3 has 12 residues. Trimming removed 2 bases at V and 5 bases at J, with 6 bases between. Looked up from germline, CDR1 is SGHNT and CDR2 is YENEEA. CDR3 sequence: CASSLSGETQYF. The CDR3 coding sequence is TGTGCCAGCAGCTTATCGGGGGAGACCCAGTACTTC. The full variable domain, in which reference TRBV11-3 and TRBJ2-5 provide the parts outside the CDR3, is EAGVVQSPRYKIIEKKQPVAFWCNPISGHNTLYWYLQNLGQGPELLIRYENEEAVDDSQLPKDRFSAERLKGVDSTLKIQPAELGDSAVYLCASSLSGETQYFGPGTRLLVL.

The rearrangement joins TRBV28 to TRBJ1-5; D is perhaps TRBD1 (5 bases). Germline-derived CDR1 and CDR2 are MDHEN and SYDVKM. The length of the CDR3 is 15 residues. Trimming stripped 6 bases from V and 7 bases from J, with 19 bases between. The CDR3 sequence is CASSLEAGPRQPQHF. As DNA, the CDR3 is TGTGCCAGCAGCCTAGAAGCAGGGCCTAGGCAGCCCCAGCATTTT.

This chain connects TRBV10-2 to TRBJ1-2; TRBD1 matches at 11 bases. V trimming: 10 bases; J trimming: 6 bases; junction bases outside the gene matches: 19. The CDR3 has 17 amino acids. CDR1 and CDR2 (germline): WSHSY, SAAADI. This CDR3 is CAILRGPGTGGGDGYTF. CDR3 DNA sequence: TGCGCCATACTTCGAGGACCAGGGACAGGGGGGGGAGATGGCTACACCTTC.

This clone occurred once. The chain is built from TRBV7-6 and TRBJ2-7; 7 bases fit TRBD2. This CDR3 contains 17 residues. The trim removed 0 bases at V and 4 bases at J, leaving 12 bases unmatched. Per germline, CDR1 SGHVS and CDR2 FNYEAQ. This CDR3 is CASSLALNPTGGYEQYF. In nucleotides, the CDR3 is TGTGCCAGCAGCTTAGCGTTAAATCCGACCGGGGGGTACGAGCAGTACTTC.

Details on this clone: Sequence at one end of the junction differs from germline and may be a read error. This rearrangement joins TRBV7-7 to TRBJ2-7; TRBD2 aligns across 7 bases. Germline assignment: CDR1 SSHAT and CDR2 FNYEAQ (reference sequence). CDR3 length: 15 residues. Here the CDR3 DNA reads TGTGCTAGCAGCTTACCGCGGGGGACCTTCTACGAGCAGTACTTC. It codes for CASSLPRGTFYEQYF.

The rearrangement links TRBV19 to TRBJ1-2, with D unclear. The CDR3 totals 15 residues. The V gene's germline CDR1 is LNHDA and CDR2 SQIVND (reference sequence). Trimming left V 0 bases short and J 3 bases short, with 11 bases between. CDR3 coding DNA: TGTGCCAGTAGTATAGATGACAAGCCGTACTATGGCTACACCTTC. Protein product: CASSIDDKPYYGYTF.

For the CDR3, the DNA is TGTGCCAGCAGCTCCGGGACAGGGGAGCAGTACTTC. Its protein product is CASSSGTGEQYF. The chain couples TRBV7-9 to TRBJ2-7, with TRBD1 matching over 9 bases. CDR3 length: 12 residues. The ends lost 4 bases at V and 7 bases at J; junction bases unmatched: 2. Germline V gene sequence: CDR1 SEHNR, CDR2 FQNEAQ (reference sequence).

V is TRBV6-5 and J is TRBJ2-1; 8 positions match TRBD2. In germline, CDR1 is MNHEY, CDR2 SVGAGI. The CDR3 contains 15 residues. Unmatched junction bases numbered 11, after V lost 7 bases and J lost 6 bases. CDR3 sequence: CASNYPGTRVNEQFF. In DNA form, the CDR3 reads TGTGCCAGCAACTATCCCGGGACTAGGGTCAATGAGCAGTTCTTC.

This clone was seen a single time. This chain joins TRBV19 and TRBJ1-2; TRBD1 is a possible D gene (5 bases). CDR1 is LNHDA, CDR2 SQIVND, per germline (reference sequence). The germline V and J ends were trimmed by 0 bases and 4 bases, with 12 bases remaining between them. This CDR3 is built from 15 residues. CDR3: CASSIDLTGGYGYTF. CDR3 DNA: TGTGCCAGTAGTATAGATCTCACAGGCGGCTATGGCTACACCTTC.

V gene TRBV5-5 combines with J gene TRBJ1-1; 12 nucleotides match TRBD1. There are 14 residues in the CDR3. CDR1 SGHKS and CDR2 YYEKEE come from the germline V gene (reference sequence). The V gene end was trimmed by 0 bases and the J gene end by 10 bases; junction bases not matched to a gene: 4. The CDR3 sequence is CASSLAGTGGIAFF. The CDR3 DNA sequence: TGTGCCAGCAGCTTGGCCGGGACAGGGGGCATAGCTTTCTTT.

The count of this clone is one. The chain uses TRBV2 and TRBJ2-7, with D possibly TRBD1 on 6 matching bases. Germline loops: CDR1 SNHLY, CDR2 FYNNEI. This CDR3 contains 14 residues. V shed 7 bases and J shed 6 bases, with 19 bases lying between them. The CDR3 DNA is TGTGCCAGCACTAACGTGAACAGGGTCGGCGAGCAGTACTTC. Protein sequence: CASTNVNRVGEQYF.

This chain uses TRBV19 with TRBJ1-1; the D gene is possibly TRBD1 (5 bases). V was trimmed by 5 bases and J by 0 bases, leaving 13 bases between them. The CDR3 spans 15 residues. The germline CDR1 and CDR2 sequences are LNHDA and SQIVND (reference sequence). The CDR3: CASSGTGGMNTEAFF. The DNA for the CDR3 is TGTGCCAGTAGTGGGACGGGGGGTATGAACACTGAAGCTTTCTTT.

The CDR3 DNA reads TGTGCCAGCAGTCCGACAGACAGGAGATACGAGCAGTACTTC. This sequence encodes CASSPTDRRYEQYF. The rearrangement links TRBV6-1 to TRBJ2-7; tentative D call: TRBD1 (6 bases). The CDR3 runs to 14 residues. Trimming took off 5 bases at V and 4 bases at J, with 15 bases between the two ends. Germline V gene lookup returns CDR1 MNHNS and CDR2 SASEGT.

The chain links TRBV4-1 to TRBJ2-3, with D tentatively TRBD2 (5 bases). Trimming stripped 4 bases from V and 0 bases from J, with 14 bases between. Looked up from germline, CDR1 is MGHRA and CDR2 is YSYEKL. The CDR3 sequence is 16 residues long. This CDR3 is CASSPLTVASTDTQYF. The CDR3 DNA is TGCGCCAGCAGCCCATTAACGGTAGCGAGCACAGATACGCAGTATTTT.